The T cell receptor (beta chain) under discussion was sequenced for a study of cytomegalovirus exposure and HLA in healthy donors. The CDR3 loop spans 17 amino acids. V dropped 3 bases and J dropped 1; count of bases not matched to a gene: 8. CDR1 and CDR2 (germline): LNHNV, YYDKDF (reference sequence). Donors likely had unrecorded immune exposures despite being nominally healthy when sampled. Researchers ran the PCR with 60 Vbeta and 13 Jbeta primers. Profiling relied on immunoSEQ multiplex PCR, and the TCRdb table lists in-frame clones only, not all of them. The sample lists 150,000 to 200,000 clones, around 83% occurring once.

This clonotype originated in a man aged 45 to 65 in good health and CMV-seropositive. The V and J genes are TRBV15 and TRBJ2-1, with 8 bases fitting TRBD2. The sample taken for sequencing was PBMCs. This CDR3 reads CATSSRPSGFSYNEQFF. The CDR3 DNA is TGTGCCACCAGCAGTCGGCCTAGCGGGTTTTCCTACAATGAGCAGTTCTTC.